Each of the 6 T cell receptor beta chains below was sequenced from the same sample in a study of blood T cell repertoires in COVID-19. Sequencing was performed with immunoSEQ multiplex PCR; in TCRdb, only in-frame clones are kept and a portion is missing. Counted here are 60,000 to 85,000 clones, roughly three quarters occurring once; the ten biggest clones make up over 20%. The sequenced material came from peripheral blood. Receptors were obtained from a man aged 70-80 years with acute or convalescent COVID-19.

The sample holds many counts of this clone. This sequence joins TRBV15 and TRBJ2-1; weak D call: TRBD1 (5 bases). CDR1 and CDR2 from the germline V gene are LNHNV and YYDKDF (reference sequence). This CDR3 has 14 residues. Trimming shortened V by 4 bases and J by 9 bases, and 16 bases separated the two germline ends. CDR3 region: CATSNGAVWVEQFF. CDR3 DNA sequence: TGTGCCACCAGCAATGGGGCGGTTTGGGTTGAGCAGTTCTTC.

The chain links TRBV24-1 to TRBJ1-2; TRBD1 is a possible D gene (6 bases). The V gene lost 4 bases and the J gene lost 2 bases, with 13 bases spanning the gap. The CDR3 is made up of 15 amino acids. The germline V gene encodes CDR1 KGHDR and CDR2 SFDVKD. CDR3 coding DNA: TGTGCCACCAGTGACACAGGACAGCTCAACTATGGCTACACCTTC. It codes for CATSDTGQLNYGYTF.

This sequence joins TRBV6-1 and TRBJ1-6, with 10 bases that match TRBD1. J gave up 9 bases and V 6 bases, and 8 bases lay outside the gene matches. The CDR3 is 15 residues long. The germline gives CDR1 MNHNS, CDR2 SASEGT. The CDR3 reads CASRSRGQGTSPLHF. The CDR3 region has the DNA TGTGCCAGCAGGTCGAGGGGACAGGGGACTTCACCCCTCCACTTT.

This clone appeared a few times. The V gene is TRBV7-9, the J gene TRBJ2-2, with TRBD2 matching 8 bases. With 5 bases clipped from V and 1 base from J, the junction kept 9 bases outside the gene matches. The CDR3 sequence is 17 residues long. CDR1 is SEHNR and CDR2 is FQNEAQ in the germline V gene (reference sequence). The CDR3 sequence is CASSHRPGLENTGELFF. Here the CDR3 DNA reads TGTGCCAGCAGCCATCGGCCGGGACTAGAGAACACCGGGGAGCTGTTTTTT.

The chain employs TRBV6-8 and TRBJ1-1, with D possibly matching TRBD1 (6 bases). CDR3 length equals 15 residues. V was trimmed by 2 bases and J by 4 bases, leaving 14 bases between them. Germline CDR1 is MNHGY and CDR2 is SAAAGT. CDR3 DNA sequence: TGTGCCAGCAGTTACCCAAACAGGGTAGGCACTGAAGCTTTCTTT. It codes for CASSYPNRVGTEAFF.

This clone occurred once. The rearrangement uses TRBV3-1 (or the pseudogene TRBV3-2) and TRBJ1-6; 8 positions match TRBD1. Trimming at V came to 1 base and at J to 7 bases, leaving 0 bases not matched to a gene. Germline lookup yields CDR1 LGHDT and CDR2 YNNKEL (reference sequence). CDR3 length: 14 amino acids. The CDR3 bases are TGTGCCAGCAGCCAAGGGACAGGGAATTCACCCCTCCACTTT. Protein: CASSQGTGNSPLHF.